This is a list of T cell receptor beta chains from one sample in a study of cytomegalovirus exposure and HLA in healthy donors. Some clones are missing from TCRdb's copy, which holds only in-frame ones; the method was immunoSEQ multiplex PCR. The sample data list approximately 150,000 clones. Input material: PBMCs. These receptors were obtained from a male donor in good health and CMV-seronegative. The CDR3 runs from the conserved cysteine through the conserved F or W. Fields, in order: V gene, J gene, D gene, CDR3 DNA, CDR3 protein. The D gene is left open where the match is weak.

>TRBV30|TRBJ1-1|-
TGTGCCTCCCAGGGCGAGGTTGAGGCTTTCTTT
CASQGEVEAFF
>TRBV28|TRBJ1-2|-
TGTGCCAGCCACGGGGGGATGGCTGGCTACACCTTC
CASHGGMAGYTF
>TRBV7-8|TRBJ1-5|-
TGTGCCAGCAGCCTATTACCTGGGGGCGGCAATCAGCCCCAGCATTTT
CASSLLPGGGNQPQHF
>TRBV30|TRBJ1-5|-
TGTGCCTGGAGTGTCTCCGGGTTCAATCAGCCCCAGCATTTT
CAWSVSGFNQPQHF
>TRBV7-9|TRBJ1-1|-
TGTGCCAGCAGCTTCGTCCGGGGAGCTTTCTTT
CASSFVRGAFF
>TRBV4-3|TRBJ1-1|TRBD1
TGCGCCAGCAGGACGGGACAGGGGGCGGGTGAAGCTTTCTTT
CASRTGQGAGEAFF
>TRBV30|TRBJ1-1|TRBD1
TGTGCGTCGGCCCCGAACAGGGGGAACACTGAAGCTTTCTTT
CASAPNRGNTEAFF
>TRBV6-5|TRBJ2-1|-
TGTGCCAGCAGTTCCCTGGCGGGGAGCTACAATGAGCAGTTCTTC
CASSSLAGSYNEQFF
>TRBV4-2|TRBJ2-4|TRBD2
TGTGCCAGCAGCCAAGATACGCGAGGGCGGGGGGGCCCGAACATTCAGTACTTC
CASSQDTRGRGGPNIQYF
>TRBV6-1|TRBJ1-2|-
TGTGCCAGCAGTGAGGGCCCTGCACTTGATTACTATGGCTACACCTTC
CASSEGPALDYYGYTF
>TRBV19|TRBJ2-3|-
TGTGCCAGTAGTATAGGGGCTAGCGTAAAGCAGTATTTT
CASSIGASVKQYF
>TRBV7-9|TRBJ2-7|TRBD2
TGTGCCAGCAGCTTCCTCGGGAGGGAGGCCGAGCAGTACTTC
CASSFLGREAEQYF
>TRBV5-1|TRBJ1-2|TRBD1
TGCGCCAGCAGCTTGGCCGGACAGGGCAGCTATGGCTACACCTTC
CASSLAGQGSYGYTF
>TRBV6-1|TRBJ1-2|-
TGTGCCAGCCCAAGGACCCCGGGAAATGGCTACACCTTC
CASPRTPGNGYTF
>TRBV5-1|TRBJ1-1|TRBD1
TGCGCCAGCAGCGGGGACAGGATGAACACTGAAGCTTTCTTT
CASSGDRMNTEAFF
>TRBV30|TRBJ1-5|TRBD1
TGTGCCTACTCAGGACCGGTACAGGGGCACAATCAGCCCCAGCATTTT
CAYSGPVQGHNQPQHF
>TRBV6-5|TRBJ2-1|TRBD2
TGTGCCAGCAGTTATCGGGGACTAGGCTCGTACAATGAGCAGTTCTTC
CASSYRGLGSYNEQFF
>TRBV18|TRBJ2-5|TRBD2
TGTGCCAGCTCACCAATCTATAGCGGGGGCCGACAGGGGACCCAGTACTTC
CASSPIYSGGRQGTQYF
>TRBV5-8|TRBJ1-5|-
TGTGCCAGCAGTTTTGGACCATCAGGGAATCAGCCCCAGCATTTT
CASSFGPSGNQPQHF
>TRBV15|TRBJ2-5|TRBD2
TGTGCCACCAGCAGAGTCGGGACTAGCGGTAAAGAGACCCAGTACTTC
CATSRVGTSGKETQYF
>TRBV18|TRBJ1-4|-
TGTGCCAGCTCACCGGCAGGGGAAAGTGAAAAACTGTTTTTT
CASSPAGESEKLFF
>TRBV6-1|TRBJ1-1|-
TGTGCCAGCAGAGGACAGAAGCACACTGAAGCTTTCTTT
CASRGQKHTEAFF
>TRBV6-5|TRBJ2-3|-
TGTGCCAGCAGTAGGGGGGATACGCAGTATTTT
CASSRGDTQYF
>TRBV7-7|TRBJ2-5|TRBD2
TGTGCCAGCAGCTATGGAGCGGGAGGGCCAGGGGAGACCCAGTACTTC
CASSYGAGGPGETQYF
>TRBV2|TRBJ1-2|-
TGTGCCAGCAGCCTATCACAGTTGCGGGACTATGGCTACACCTTC
CASSLSQLRDYGYTF
>TRBV5-1|TRBJ2-7|TRBD1
TGCGCCAGCAGCTTGGGTAGGGGTAAGACAGGGGTCTACGAGCAGTACTTC
CASSLGRGKTGVYEQYF
>TRBV25-1|TRBJ1-4|-
TGTGCCAGCGGAGCTTTTAATGAAAAACTGTTTTTT
CASGAFNEKLFF
>TRBV6-6|TRBJ2-7|-
TGTGCCAGCAGTTACTCCTTTACTAGCTCCTACGAGCAGTACTTC
CASSYSFTSSYEQYF
>TRBV25-1|TRBJ1-2|-
TGTGCCAGCAGCCCCCCGGGAGGGCCAAATAATGGCTACACCTTC
CASSPPGGPNNGYTF